A selection of T cell receptor beta chains follows, all from one sample in a study of metastatic and nonmetastatic thyroid tumors. TCRdb redid the clone calls on the PCR reads using MiXCR. The sample lists some 35,000 clones, 25% to 35% seen once, with 7.8% in the top ten. Sequenced sample: blood. These receptors were obtained from a female donor with papillary thyroid cancer or a benign thyroid nodule (not recorded which). Some clones in this sample may be carry-over from other donors' samples. The CDR3 runs from the conserved cysteine through the conserved F or W. D genes are given only for firm matches. Clone size appears in some rows only: once, few, many, or a class for an expanded clone.

clone size | J gene | D gene | V gene | CDR3 protein | CDR3 DNA
. | TRBJ1-1 | . | TRBV20-1 | CSAPGPNTEAFF | TGCAGTGCCCCGGGTCCGAACACTGAAGCTTTCTTT
many | TRBJ2-3 | . | TRBV5-1 | CASSPGVLAGDTQYF | TGCGCCAGCAGCCCGGGGGTACTAGCTGGAGATACGCAGTATTTT
. | TRBJ1-6 | . | TRBV19 | CASSDTQVSPLHF | TGTGCCAGTAGCGATACACAGGTTTCACCCCTCCACTTT
. | TRBJ2-1 | . | TRBV20-1 | CSAEVATYNEQFF | TGCAGTGCTGAGGTAGCAACCTACAATGAGCAGTTCTTC
. | TRBJ2-7 | TRBD2 | TRBV4-2 | CASSQDGSSGGYEQYF | TGTGCCAGCAGCCAAGACGGTTCTAGCGGGGGCTACGAGCAGTACTTC
medium-sized | TRBJ1-1 | . | TRBV20-1 | CSARFWQGQDEAFF | TGCAGTGCTAGATTTTGGCAGGGCCAAGATGAAGCTTTCTTT
. | TRBJ1-5 | . | TRBV30 | CAWSDTSNQPQHF | TGTGCCTGGAGTGATACTAGCAATCAGCCCCAGCATTTT
many | TRBJ1-1 | . | TRBV29-1 | CSVVAETGEAFF | TGCAGCGTTGTGGCCGAGACAGGTGAAGCTTTCTTT
. | TRBJ1-1 | . | TRBV6-2/TRBV6-3 | CASVYLGRDTEAFF | TGTGCCAGCGTTTATTTGGGCAGGGACACTGAAGCTTTCTTT
. | TRBJ2-7 | . | TRBV20-1 | CSAAPIAEQYF | TGCAGTGCGGCCCCCATCGCAGAGCAGTACTTC
many | TRBJ1-2 | . | TRBV12-3/TRBV12-4 | CASSLRTYGYTF | TGTGCCAGCAGTTTACGAACCTATGGCTACACCTTC
many | TRBJ2-2 | . | TRBV9 | CASSVAKGGGELFF | TGTGCCAGCAGCGTAGCAAAGGGCGGCGGGGAGCTGTTTTTT
. | TRBJ2-1 | . | TRBV5-1 | CASSLEGGRLEQFF | TGCGCCAGCAGCTTGGAGGGGGGGCGGCTTGAGCAGTTCTTC
. | TRBJ1-2 | . | TRBV3-1 | CASSQATANYGYTF | TGTGCCAGCAGCCAAGCTACAGCTAACTATGGCTACACCTTC
many | TRBJ1-1 | . | TRBV19 | CASSMRGADTEAFF | TGTGCCAGTAGTATGAGGGGCGCGGACACTGAAGCTTTCTTT
. | TRBJ1-1 | . | TRBV4-1 | CAGSPFPAGKLTEAFF | TGTGCCGGCAGCCCCTTTCCCGCAGGGAAGCTCACTGAAGCTTTCTTT
few | TRBJ1-1 | . | TRBV20-1 | CSVGRGLGFF | TGCAGTGTGGGGAGGGGATTAGGTTTCTTT
few | TRBJ2-5 | TRBD2 | TRBV2 | CASSGTDVLGTSWRYGTQYF | TGTGCCAGCAGTGGAACCGACGTACTTGGGACTAGCTGGAGATACGGGACCCAGTACTTC
. | TRBJ2-7 | . | TRBV28 | CASSRGKGEQYF | TGTGCCAGCAGTCGTGGGAAGGGAGAGCAGTACTTC
. | TRBJ2-1 | TRBD2 | TRBV11-2 | CASSLHSSGSLYDQFF | TGTGCCAGCAGCCTCCACTCTAGCGGGAGCTTGTATGATCAGTTCTTC
medium-sized | TRBJ1-5 | . | TRBV6-1 | CASMRGAGNQPQHF | TGTGCCAGCATGCGCGGGGCAGGCAATCAGCCCCAGCATTTT
many | TRBJ2-2 | TRBD1 | TRBV5-1 | CASSLARTGSAGELFF | TGCGCCAGCAGCTTGGCCCGGACAGGGTCGGCCGGGGAGCTGTTTTTT
medium-sized | TRBJ2-1 | TRBD2 | TRBV12-3/TRBV12-4 | CASSFTGTSPYEQFF | TGTGCCAGCAGTTTCACCGGGACTAGTCCCTATGAGCAGTTCTTC
. | TRBJ2-3 | . | TRBV19 | CASSTLDTGTDTQYF | TGTGCCAGTAGTACATTGGACACAGGCACAGATACGCAGTATTTT
. | TRBJ2-7 | . | TRBV7-9 | CASRAVPVSYEQYF | TGTGCCAGCAGGGCGGTCCCGGTTTCCTACGAGCAGTACTTC
many | TRBJ1-4 | TRBD1 | TRBV11-2 | CASSLTGAYNEKLFF | TGTGCCAGCAGTCTAACAGGGGCTTATAATGAAAAACTGTTTTTT
. | TRBJ2-7 | . | TRBV28 | CASSSYGVVGYEQYF | TGTGCCAGCAGCTCCTATGGGGTGGTAGGCTACGAGCAGTACTTC
many | TRBJ2-7 | . | TRBV13 | CASSSRDIDHYEQYF | TGTGCCAGCAGCTCCCGGGACATAGATCACTACGAGCAGTACTTC
. | TRBJ2-7 | . | TRBV5-5 | CASSSPGQRGYEQYF | TGTGCCAGCAGCTCCCCAGGACAGAGGGGGTACGAGCAGTACTTC
many | TRBJ1-6 | . | TRBV18 | CASSPQIGRVGNSPLHF | TGTGCCAGCTCACCACAAATTGGCAGGGTAGGCAATTCACCCCTCCACTTT
many | TRBJ1-1 | . | TRBV12-3/TRBV12-4 | CASSSGVGGTEAFF | TGTGCCAGCAGTTCGGGGGTAGGGGGCACTGAAGCTTTCTTT
many | TRBJ1-5 | . | TRBV10-3 | CAISESGQLNQPQHF | TGTGCCATCAGTGAGTCTGGGCAGTTAAATCAGCCCCAGCATTTT
many | TRBJ2-2 | . | TRBV19 | CASSRARSLWELFF | TGTGCCAGTAGTCGGGCAAGGAGTCTCTGGGAGCTGTTTTTT
few | TRBJ2-1 | TRBD2 | TRBV4-1 | CASSQVSGGYNEQFF | TGCGCCAGCAGCCAAGTTAGCGGGGGTTACAATGAGCAGTTCTTC
. | TRBJ1-1 | . | TRBV29-1 | CSVHRVQGTEAFF | TGCAGCGTGCACAGGGTGCAGGGCACTGAAGCTTTCTTT
. | TRBJ1-5 | . | TRBV7-3 | CASSFWIGASGNLPQHF | TGTGCCAGCAGCTTTTGGATTGGGGCGTCGGGCAATCTGCCCCAGCATTTT